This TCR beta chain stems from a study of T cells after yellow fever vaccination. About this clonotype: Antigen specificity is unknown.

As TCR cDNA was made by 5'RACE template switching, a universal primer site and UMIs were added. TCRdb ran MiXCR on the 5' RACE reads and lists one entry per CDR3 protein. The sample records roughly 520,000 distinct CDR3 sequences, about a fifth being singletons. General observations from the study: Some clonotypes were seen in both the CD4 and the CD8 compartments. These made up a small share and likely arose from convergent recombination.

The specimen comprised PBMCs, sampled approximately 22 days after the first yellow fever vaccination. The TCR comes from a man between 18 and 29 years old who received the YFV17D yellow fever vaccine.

CDR3 sequence: CASSKKKKPETQYF. DNA of the CDR3: TGTGCCAGCAGCAAAAAGAAAAAACCGGAGACCCAGTACTTC. This chain uses TRBV9 with TRBJ2-5; D unresolved. V dropped 4 bases and J dropped 5 bases, with 15 bases sitting between them. The CDR3 length is 14 residues. Germline CDR1 SGDLS, CDR2 YYNGEE. The entire variable domain, with the rest obtained from reference TRBV9 and TRBJ2-5, is as follows: DSGVTQTPKHLITATGQRVTLRCSPRSGDLSVYWYQQSLDQGLQFLIQYYNGEERAKGNILERFSAQQFPDLHSELNLSSLELGDSALYFCASSKKKKPETQYFGPGTRLLVL.